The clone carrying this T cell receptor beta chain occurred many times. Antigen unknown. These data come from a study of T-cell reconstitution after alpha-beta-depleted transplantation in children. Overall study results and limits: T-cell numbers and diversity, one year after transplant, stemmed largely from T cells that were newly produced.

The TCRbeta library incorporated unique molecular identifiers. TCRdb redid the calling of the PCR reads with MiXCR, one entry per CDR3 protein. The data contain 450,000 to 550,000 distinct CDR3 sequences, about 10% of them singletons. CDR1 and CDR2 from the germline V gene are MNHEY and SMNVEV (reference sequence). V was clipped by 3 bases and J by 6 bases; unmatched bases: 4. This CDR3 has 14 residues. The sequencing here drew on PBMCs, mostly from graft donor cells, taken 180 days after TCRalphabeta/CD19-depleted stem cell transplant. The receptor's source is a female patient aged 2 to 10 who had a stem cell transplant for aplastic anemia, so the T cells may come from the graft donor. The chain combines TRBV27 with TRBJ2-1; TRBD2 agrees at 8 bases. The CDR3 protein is CASSLPSGFNEQFF. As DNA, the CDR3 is TGTGCCAGCAGTTTGCCTAGCGGGTTCAATGAGCAGTTCTTC.